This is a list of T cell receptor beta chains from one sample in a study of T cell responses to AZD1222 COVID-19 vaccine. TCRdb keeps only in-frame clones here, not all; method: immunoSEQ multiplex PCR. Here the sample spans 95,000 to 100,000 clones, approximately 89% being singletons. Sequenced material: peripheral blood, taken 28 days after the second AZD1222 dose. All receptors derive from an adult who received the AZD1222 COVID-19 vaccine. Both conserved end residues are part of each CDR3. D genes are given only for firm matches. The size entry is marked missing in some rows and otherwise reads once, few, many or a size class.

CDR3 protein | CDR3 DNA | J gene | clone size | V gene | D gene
CASKKRGSVYEQYF | TGTGCCAGCAAAAAGAGGGGGTCCGTCTACGAGCAGTACTTC | TRBJ2-7 | - | TRBV13 | -
CASSLAVVGSGNTIYF | TGCGCCAGCAGCTTGGCGGTGGTCGGCTCTGGAAACACCATATATTTT | TRBJ1-3 | - | TRBV5-1 | -
CASSPTGYGEQYF | TGTGCCAGCAGTCCAACAGGGTACGGCGAGCAGTACTTC | TRBJ2-7 | - | TRBV3-1/TRBV3-2 | -
CASSPLRDNEQFF | TGTGCCAGCAGCCCGCTGAGGGACAATGAGCAGTTCTTC | TRBJ2-1 | - | TRBV7-9 | -
CASSPSRGPGPTGELFF | TGTGCCAGCAGCCCATCCAGGGGGCCCGGACCCACCGGGGAGCTGTTTTTT | TRBJ2-2 | - | TRBV11-2 | TRBD1
CASSHIKSYEQYF | TGTGCCAGCAGTCATATAAAGTCCTACGAGCAGTACTTC | TRBJ2-7 | - | TRBV2 | -
CATHFGNTIYF | TGTGCCACACACTTCGGAAACACCATATATTTT | TRBJ1-3 | - | TRBV6-5 | -
CASSPRIGELFF | TGTGCCAGCAGCCCCCGCATTGGGGAGCTGTTTTTT | TRBJ2-2 | - | TRBV7-8 | -
CASSSRTGNYEQYF | TGTGCCAGCAGCTCCCGGACAGGCAACTACGAGCAGTACTTC | TRBJ2-7 | - | TRBV5-4 | TRBD1
CASSYSGDTEAFF | TGTGCCAGCAGTTATAGTGGGGACACTGAAGCTTTCTTT | TRBJ1-1 | - | TRBV28 | -
CASSPRAGPDTQYF | TGTGCCAGCAGCCCGCGGGCAGGACCAGATACGCAGTATTTT | TRBJ2-3 | - | TRBV5-4 | -
CASSQDLPGAGLDEQFF | TGTGCCAGCAGCCAAGATCTTCCGGGAGCGGGCTTGGATGAGCAGTTCTTC | TRBJ2-1 | once | TRBV4-2 | -
CASSPGSSYNEQFF | TGTGCCAGCAGCCCGGGAAGCTCCTACAATGAGCAGTTCTTC | TRBJ2-1 | - | TRBV28 | -
CASSLGGFGRDEQYF | TGTGCCAGCAGCCTAGGGGGCTTTGGGCGGGACGAGCAGTACTTC | TRBJ2-7 | - | TRBV7-9 | TRBD1
CASRVLAGGPGANVLTF | TGTGCCAGCAGGGTTCTAGCGGGGGGGCCTGGGGCCAACGTCCTGACTTTC | TRBJ2-6 | once | TRBV27 | TRBD2
CASSWGRSYEQYF | TGTGCCAGCAGCTGGGGACGTTCCTACGAGCAGTACTTC | TRBJ2-7 | - | TRBV5-4 | -
CASSVRDSPYEQYF | TGTGCCAGCAGCGTCCGGGACAGCCCATACGAGCAGTACTTC | TRBJ2-7 | once | TRBV9 | TRBD1
CASSQDRVSGGYTF | TGCGCCAGCAGCCAAGACAGGGTCTCGGGCGGCTACACCTTC | TRBJ1-2 | - | TRBV4-3 | -
CASSYSAGNEQYF | TGTGCCAGCAGTTACTCGGCAGGGAACGAGCAGTACTTC | TRBJ2-7 | few | TRBV6-2/TRBV6-3 | -
CAISESGTGGTEAFF | TGTGCCATCAGTGAGTCAGGGACAGGAGGCACTGAAGCTTTCTTT | TRBJ1-1 | - | TRBV10-3 | TRBD1
CASSLVQGFTGELFF | TGTGCCAGCAGCCTCGTTCAGGGGTTTACCGGGGAGCTGTTTTTT | TRBJ2-2 | once | TRBV3-1/TRBV3-2 | -
CAWSVQSGNEQFF | TGTGCCTGGAGTGTACAAAGCGGCAATGAGCAGTTCTTC | TRBJ2-1 | - | TRBV30 | -
CASSSFRGANTGELFF | TGTGCCAGCTCATCCTTTCGGGGGGCGAACACCGGGGAGCTGTTTTTT | TRBJ2-2 | - | TRBV18 | TRBD2
CASSLGTEALHF | TGTGCCAGCAGCTTAGGGACAGAAGCCCTCCACTTT | TRBJ1-6 | - | TRBV7-9 | -
CASSFRQTTDTQYF | TGTGCCAGCAGCTTCAGGCAAACCACAGATACGCAGTATTTT | TRBJ2-3 | - | TRBV5-8 | -
CASSYAQVGTEAFF | TGTGCCAGCAGTTACGCGCAAGTTGGCACTGAAGCTTTCTTT | TRBJ1-1 | - | TRBV6-5 | -
CASSIGTGGGEQYF | TGTGCCAGCAGCATCGGGACAGGGGGCGGCGAGCAGTACTTC | TRBJ2-7 | - | TRBV7-6 | TRBD1
CASSPPGLAGGDTQYF | TGTGCCAGCAGCCCGCCCGGACTAGCGGGGGGGGATACGCAGTATTTT | TRBJ2-3 | - | TRBV7-2 | TRBD2
CASSQDRVHGYTF | TGCGCCAGCAGCCAGGACAGGGTCCATGGCTACACCTTC | TRBJ1-2 | - | TRBV5-1 | TRBD1
CASSSRRTGVTEAFF | TGTGCCAGTAGTAGCCGCCGGACAGGGGTTACTGAAGCTTTCTTT | TRBJ1-1 | - | TRBV19 | TRBD1
CASSPGTTDTQYF | TGCGCCAGCAGCCCGGGGACCACAGATACGCAGTATTTT | TRBJ2-3 | - | TRBV5-1 | -
CASSPGQGTLYGYTF | TGTGCCAGCAGCCCCGGACAGGGCACCCTCTATGGCTACACCTTC | TRBJ1-2 | - | TRBV7-2 | TRBD1
CASSLETAPTNYGYTF | TGTGCCAGCAGCTTAGAGACAGCGCCAACTAACTATGGCTACACCTTC | TRBJ1-2 | - | TRBV7-2 | -
CASSLAGINTEAFF | TGTGCCAGCAGCCTCGCGGGGATTAACACTGAAGCTTTCTTT | TRBJ1-1 | - | TRBV7-9 | -
CASRRTGDPYNEQFF | TGTGCCAGCAGGCGTACAGGGGACCCCTACAATGAGCAGTTCTTC | TRBJ2-1 | - | TRBV6-5 | TRBD1
CASSPRDRGTDTQYF | TGCGCCAGCAGCCCCCGGGACAGGGGGACAGATACGCAGTATTTT | TRBJ2-3 | - | TRBV5-1 | TRBD1
CASSVRVHGYTF | TGTGCCAGCAGCGTACGAGTCCATGGCTACACCTTC | TRBJ1-2 | - | TRBV9 | -
CASRYGTGNSPLHF | TGTGCCAGCAGATACGGGACAGGGAATTCACCCCTCCACTTT | TRBJ1-6 | - | TRBV27 | TRBD1
CASSVLAGGPNTYNEQFF | TGTGCCAGCAGCGTTCTAGCGGGAGGGCCGAACACCTACAATGAGCAGTTCTTC | TRBJ2-1 | once | TRBV11-3 | TRBD2
CASSMAVSGANVLTF | TGTGCCAGTAGTATGGCGGTCTCTGGGGCCAACGTCCTGACTTTC | TRBJ2-6 | - | TRBV19 | -
CASSFGATGANVLTF | TGCGCCAGCAGCTTCGGAGCTACCGGGGCCAACGTCCTGACTTTC | TRBJ2-6 | - | TRBV5-1 | -
CASSIGTQVWNEQFF | TGTGCCAGCTCCATCGGGACGCAAGTCTGGAATGAGCAGTTCTTC | TRBJ2-1 | few | TRBV18 | -
CASSQVRGGTEAFF | TGTGCCAGCAGCCAAGTTCGGGGAGGCACTGAAGCTTTCTTT | TRBJ1-1 | - | TRBV14 | -
CASAKGGPYGYTF | TGTGCCAGCGCAAAGGGCGGCCCTTATGGCTACACCTTC | TRBJ1-2 | once | TRBV27 | -
CASSRGDSGANVLTF | TGTGCCAGCAGCCGGGGGGACTCTGGGGCCAACGTCCTGACTTTC | TRBJ2-6 | - | TRBV9 | TRBD2
CASSQLTGGNTIYF | TGTGCCAGCAGCCAACTGACAGGGGGAAACACCATATATTTT | TRBJ1-3 | once | TRBV3-1/TRBV3-2 | TRBD1
CASSPGGAGSAGELFF | TGCGCCAGCAGCCCTGGAGGGGCAGGGTCGGCCGGGGAGCTGTTTTTT | TRBJ2-2 | - | TRBV5-1 | -
CASSLGQGFYEQYF | TGTGCCAGCAGCTTGGGACAGGGCTTTTACGAGCAGTACTTC | TRBJ2-7 | few | TRBV5-5 | TRBD1
CASSYTGVYGYTF | TGTGCCAGCAGCTATACAGGGGTCTATGGCTACACCTTC | TRBJ1-2 | - | TRBV7-2 | TRBD1
CASRWGAGANVLTF | TGTGCCAGCAGGTGGGGGGCTGGGGCCAACGTCCTGACTTTC | TRBJ2-6 | - | TRBV11-2 | -
CASSLQVRLGLSYEQYF | TGTGCCAGCAGCTTACAGGTCAGGCTAGGGCTTTCCTACGAGCAGTACTTC | TRBJ2-7 | - | TRBV11-2 | -
CASSLGPQISGNTIYF | TGTGCCAGCAGCTTGGGGCCCCAAATCTCTGGAAACACCATATATTTT | TRBJ1-3 | - | TRBV5-4 | -
CASSYTTGGNYGYTF | TGTGCCAGCAGTTACACTACAGGGGGTAACTATGGCTACACCTTC | TRBJ1-2 | - | TRBV6-6 | TRBD1
CASREPGLAGVETQYF | TGTGCCAGCAGGGAACCGGGACTAGCGGGAGTAGAGACCCAGTACTTC | TRBJ2-5 | once | TRBV2 | TRBD2
CSGGTAEQYF | TGCAGCGGAGGGACAGCGGAGCAGTACTTC | TRBJ2-7 | - | TRBV29-1 | TRBD1